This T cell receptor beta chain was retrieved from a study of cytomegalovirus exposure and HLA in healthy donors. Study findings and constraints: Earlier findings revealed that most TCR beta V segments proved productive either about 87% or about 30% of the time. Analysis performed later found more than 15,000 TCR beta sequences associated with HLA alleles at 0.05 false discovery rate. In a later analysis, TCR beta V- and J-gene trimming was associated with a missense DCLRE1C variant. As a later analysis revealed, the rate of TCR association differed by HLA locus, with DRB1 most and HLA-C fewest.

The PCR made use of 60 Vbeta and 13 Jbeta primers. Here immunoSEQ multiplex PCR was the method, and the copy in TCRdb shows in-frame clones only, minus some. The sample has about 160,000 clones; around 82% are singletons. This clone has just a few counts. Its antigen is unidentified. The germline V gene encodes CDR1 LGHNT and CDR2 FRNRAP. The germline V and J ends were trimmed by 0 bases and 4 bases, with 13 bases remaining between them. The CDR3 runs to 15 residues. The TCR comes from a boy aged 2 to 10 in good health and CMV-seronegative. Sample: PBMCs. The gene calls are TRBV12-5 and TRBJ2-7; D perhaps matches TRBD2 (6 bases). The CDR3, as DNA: TGTGCTAGTGGTTTGGTACGGGACGGGAGTTACGAGCAGTACTTC. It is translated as CASGLVRDGSYEQYF. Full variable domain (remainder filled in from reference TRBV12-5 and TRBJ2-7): DARVTQTPRHKVTEMGQEVTMRCQPILGHNTVFWYRQTMMQGLELLAYFRNRAPLDDSGMPKDRFSAEMPDATLATLKIQPSEPRDSAVYFCASGLVRDGSYEQYFGPGTRLTVT.